This is a list of T cell receptor beta chains from one sample in a study of blood T cell repertoires in COVID-19. Some clones are missing from TCRdb's copy, which holds only in-frame ones; the method was immunoSEQ multiplex PCR. The table shows fewer than 350,000 clones, with approximately 85% occurring only once. The specimen sequenced was PBMCs or T cells enriched from blood (not recorded which). These receptors were obtained from a woman aged 30 to 39 who had recovered from COVID-19. Both conserved end residues are part of each CDR3. A D gene is named only where the DNA matches it firmly. The listing skips clone size in some rows; elsewhere it reads once, few, many or a size class.

NA | TRBD1 | TRBJ2-3 | TRBV6-4 | TGTGCCAGCAGTGACATGTGGACAGGGAGTACAGATACGCAGTATTTT | CASSDMWTGSTDTQYF
NA | NA | TRBJ1-4 | TRBV7-9 | TGTGCCAGCAGCTTAGAAGTGGCGGCAGATGAAAAACTGTTTTTT | CASSLEVAADEKLFF
few | NA | TRBJ2-7 | TRBV27 | TGTGCCAGCAGTTTCCTAGCTCCCGAAAGGTACTACGAGCAGTACTTC | CASSFLAPERYYEQYF
NA | TRBD1 | TRBJ2-2 | TRBV5-5 | TGTGCCAGCAGCTTCTGGGGACCCGGAACGGGACAGAGAACAGGAGGGGAGCTGTTTTTT | CASSFWGPGTGQRTGGELFF
NA | TRBD2 | TRBJ2-3 | TRBV3-1/TRBV3-2 | TGTGCCAGCAGCCAAGAATCTAGCGGGGGTGATACGCAGTATTTT | CASSQESSGGDTQYF
once | TRBD1 | TRBJ2-1 | TRBV11-3 | TGTGCCAGCAGCTTTGCCTTGAAGACAGGGCACAATGAGCAGTTCTTC | CASSFALKTGHNEQFF
NA | NA | TRBJ2-1 | TRBV2 | TGTGCCAGCTCCACCGGGGGACTTTCTGAGCAGTTCTTC | CASSTGGLSEQFF
NA | TRBD1 | TRBJ1-4 | TRBV28 | TGTGCCAGCAGCCCCACCCACGACAGGGATTGGGAAAAACTGTTTTTT | CASSPTHDRDWEKLFF
NA | TRBD1 | TRBJ1-4 | TRBV2 | TGTGCCAGCAGCTACACAGGGGCCAGCGAAGAAAAACTGTTTTTT | CASSYTGASEEKLFF
NA | TRBD1 | TRBJ1-1 | TRBV19 | TGTGCCAGTAGTATGGAGTATCGAGGGGGCGGGCAAATCACTGAAGCTTTCTTT | CASSMEYRGGGQITEAFF
NA | NA | TRBJ2-7 | TRBV11-3 | TGTGCCAGCAGCTTAGGGCAGGGAAGGTCCTACGAGCAGTACTTC | CASSLGQGRSYEQYF
NA | NA | TRBJ1-3 | TRBV7-9 | TGTGCCAGCAGCTTAGTTATCGGCTCTGGAAACACCATATATTTT | CASSLVIGSGNTIYF
NA | TRBD2 | TRBJ2-3 | TRBV5-1 | TGCGCCAGCAGCTTAGGGCCAGCGGGAGGAATAGATACGCAGTATTTT | CASSLGPAGGIDTQYF
NA | NA | TRBJ1-1 | TRBV30 | TGTGCCTGGAGTGTCGGTTCTGAAGCTTTCTTT | CAWSVGSEAFF
few | TRBD1 | TRBJ1-1 | TRBV15 | TGTGCCACCAGCAGATCGTCCGGGACAGGAGGGACTGAAGCTTTCTTT | CATSRSSGTGGTEAFF
NA | TRBD1 | TRBJ1-6 | TRBV18 | TGTGCCAGCTCACCACTTGGACAGGGCCCGTATAATTCACCCCTCCACTTT | CASSPLGQGPYNSPLHF
NA | NA | TRBJ1-2 | TRBV5-6 | TGTGCCAGCAGCTTGGGTAATAACTATGGCTACACCTTC | CASSLGNNYGYTF
NA | NA | TRBJ1-2 | TRBV21-1 | TGTGCCAGCACCCGACAGGGCGAACCCTATGGCTACACCTTC | CASTRQGEPYGYTF
NA | NA | TRBJ1-5 | TRBV28 | TGTGCCAGCAGTTTATGGGGGGCCAGCAATCAGCCCCAGCATTTT | CASSLWGASNQPQHF
once | NA | TRBJ2-1 | TRBV25-1 | TGTGCCAGCAGTGATCGGGGATCAAACTACAATGAGCAGTTCTTC | CASSDRGSNYNEQFF
NA | NA | TRBJ1-5 | TRBV5-4 | TGTGCCAGCAGCTCCTCCCCAGACAATCAGCCCCAGCATTTT | CASSSSPDNQPQHF
NA | NA | TRBJ1-3 | TRBV1 | TGCACCAGCAGCCAAGATAATGAGACGAGGTTCCGAAACACCATATATTTT | CTSSQDNETRFRNTIYF
NA | NA | TRBJ2-3 | TRBV28 | TGTGCCAGCAGTTTGGACAAAATCACGACAGATACGCAGTATTTT | CASSLDKITTDTQYF
NA | NA | TRBJ1-1 | TRBV27 | TGTGCCAGCAGTAGGCTACAGGGATACACTGAAGCTTTCTTT | CASSRLQGYTEAFF
NA | NA | TRBJ2-7 | TRBV2 | TGTGCCAGCAGTGAGCAGGGTGGCGAGCAGTACTTC | CASSEQGGEQYF
NA | TRBD2 | TRBJ2-1 | TRBV10-3 | TGTGCCATCAGCCCTGGGACTAGCGGAGCGGGGGGCGGGCAGTTCTTC | CAISPGTSGAGGGQFF
few | TRBD1 | TRBJ1-1 | TRBV5-4 | TGTGCCAGCAGCTGGGACAGGTCTTCGAACACTGAAGCTTTCTTT | CASSWDRSSNTEAFF
NA | TRBD2 | TRBJ2-5 | TRBV29-1 | TGCAGCGTTGCCGGGACTAGCGGGGGACCGGGGGAGACCCAGTACTTC | CSVAGTSGGPGETQYF
NA | NA | TRBJ1-1 | TRBV6-5 | TGTGCCAGCAGTCCAACAACAGGAAACACTGAAGCTTTCTTT | CASSPTTGNTEAFF
NA | TRBD1 | TRBJ2-7 | TRBV27 | TGTGCCAGCAGTTCCTCCCTCCGACAGGGCTGGTCCTACGAGCAGTACTTC | CASSSSLRQGWSYEQYF
NA | TRBD1 | TRBJ1-4 | TRBV2 | TGTGCCAGCAGTGATCGTCATCCGGGACAGGCTAATGAAAAACTGTTTTTT | CASSDRHPGQANEKLFF
NA | NA | TRBJ1-1 | TRBV19 | TGTGCCAGTAGTATAGGGGCAAGGGAGGCTTTCTTT | CASSIGAREAFF
NA | TRBD2 | TRBJ2-1 | TRBV2 | TGTGCCGGGGACTACCGCAATGAGCAGTTCTTC | CAGDYRNEQFF
NA | NA | TRBJ1-1 | TRBV19 | TGTGCCAGTAGTGTAACAGAGAACACTGAAGCTTTCTTT | CASSVTENTEAFF
NA | TRBD1 | TRBJ2-5 | TRBV19 | TGTGCCAGTAGCTGGACAGGGCTAGAGACCCAGTACTTC | CASSWTGLETQYF
NA | TRBD1 | TRBJ1-4 | TRBV4-3 | TGCGCCAGCAGCCGCAGAGGACAGGGGTCCGAAAAACTGTTTTTT | CASSRRGQGSEKLFF
NA | NA | TRBJ2-7 | TRBV25-1 | TGTGCCAGCAGTTTATACGAGCAGTACTTC | CASSLYEQYF
once | TRBD1 | TRBJ2-7 | TRBV5-4 | TGTGCCAGCAGCTTAGGACGACAGGGGGCTTACGAGCAGTACTTC | CASSLGRQGAYEQYF
few | NA | TRBJ1-1 | TRBV28 | TGTGCCAGCAGTTGGGAGGGGACCAACACTGAAGCTTTCTTT | CASSWEGTNTEAFF
NA | TRBD1 | TRBJ1-1 | TRBV5-1 | TGCGCCAGCAGTCCACGGGACAGGGGGCTGAACACTGAAGCTTTCTTT | CASSPRDRGLNTEAFF
NA | TRBD2 | TRBJ2-1 | TRBV2 | TGTGCCAGCAGTGAAATGCGGGAGTCTTCCTACAATGAGCAGTTCTTC | CASSEMRESSYNEQFF
NA | TRBD1 | TRBJ1-6 | TRBV18 | TGTGCCAGCTCCACGACAGGGGAGGATTCACCCCTCCACTTT | CASSTTGEDSPLHF
NA | NA | TRBJ2-5 | TRBV19 | TGTGCCAGTAGTATCCAGGGTGGGGTGGTGACCCAGTACTTC | CASSIQGGVVTQYF